One and the same sample provided the 26 T cell receptor beta chains below, sequenced in a study of T cell changes during pregnancy in multiple sclerosis. TCRdb's table, derived via immunoSEQ multiplex PCR, lists solely in-frame clones and lacks some. The sample has about 93,000 clones; 85% to 95% are singletons. Source: peripheral blood, taken after pregnancy. The receptors shown here come from a female donor with multiple sclerosis, enrolled in a pregnancy study.

This chain links TRBV30 with TRBJ2-6, with TRBD1 matching over 8 bases. Germline CDR1 is GTSNPN and CDR2 is SVGIG (reference sequence). This CDR3 contains 18 residues. The V and J ends lost 4 bases and 2 bases, in that order; junction bases with no gene match: 13. The CDR3 nucleotides are TGTGCCTGGAATATTAAAAGAACGACAGGGGCTGGGGCCAACGTCCTGACTTTC. Protein: CAWNIKRTTGAGANVLTF. The variable domain in full, completed from reference TRBV30 and TRBJ2-6, reads SQTIHQWPATLVQPVGSPLSLECTVEGTSNPNLYWYRQAAGRGLQLLFYSVGIGQISSEVPQNLSASRPQDRQFILSSKKLLLSDSGFYLCAWNIKRTTGAGANVLTFGAGSRLTVL.

V gene TRBV7-8 combines with J gene TRBJ2-7; the match to TRBD1 covers 9 bases. V was pared by 1 base and J by 3 bases, with 7 bases of the junction left unmatched. Germline loops: CDR1 SGHVS, CDR2 FQNEAQ. The CDR3 consists of 16 residues. The CDR3 nucleotides read TGTGCCAGCAGCTTAGGGAGGGGGACAGGGAACTACGAGCAGTACTTC. Translation: CASSLGRGTGNYEQYF.

The V and J genes are TRBV19 and TRBJ1-2; 7 positions match TRBD1. The germline CDR1 and CDR2 sequences are LNHDA and SQIVND (reference sequence). The CDR3 spans 16 residues. Trimming cost V 2 bases and J 2 bases; bases outside gene matches: 8. CDR3 amino acids: CASSILTGNRNYGYTF. In DNA, the CDR3 is TGTGCCAGTAGTATACTGACAGGGAACAGGAACTATGGCTACACCTTC.

This chain joins TRBV9 and TRBJ2-7; D ambiguous. V was pared by 3 bases and J by 7 bases, with 14 bases between. From germline, CDR1 is SGDLS and CDR2 YYNGEE. The CDR3 totals 13 residues. The DNA of the CDR3 is TGTGCCAGCAGCGACAGACACGAGAAGGAGCAGTACTTC. Its translation: CASSDRHEKEQYF.

This chain links TRBV19 with TRBJ2-7; D may be TRBD1 (6 bases). The CDR3 has 15 amino acids. Deletions cut 5 bases from V and 5 bases from J, with 19 bases between. Per germline, CDR1 LNHDA and CDR2 SQIVND (reference sequence). The CDR3 spells CASSLGVSTGHEQYF. The CDR3 region has the DNA TGTGCCAGTAGTCTGGGGGTTTCCACAGGGCACGAGCAGTACTTC.

V and J are TRBV7-9 and TRBJ2-4; a possible D gene is TRBD1 (6 bases). Per germline, CDR1 SEHNR and CDR2 FQNEAQ (reference sequence). Deletions cut 5 bases from V and 5 bases from J, with 22 bases between. This CDR3 contains 17 residues. The CDR3 DNA is TGTGCCAGCAGCCGATCAGACAGGACGATACTGCAAAACATTCAGTACTTC. It codes for CASSRSDRTILQNIQYF.

The chain employs TRBV19 and TRBJ1-1; tentative D call: TRBD1 (5 bases). Trimming removed 4 bases from V and 0 bases from J, with 12 bases in between. This CDR3 has 15 residues. In germline, CDR1 is LNHDA, CDR2 SQIVND (reference sequence). The CDR3 DNA reads TGTGCCAGTAGTACTCGCCGGGACTTGAACACTGAAGCTTTCTTT. It encodes CASSTRRDLNTEAFF.

For the CDR3, the DNA is TGTGCCATCAGTGAGTCGACAGGGCGAGGTTCCTACGAGCAGTACTTC. Protein: CAISESTGRGSYEQYF. This sequence joins TRBV10-3 and TRBJ2-7, with 7 positions matching TRBD1. The CDR3 sequence is 16 residues long. Germline trimming cut 0 bases from V and 1 base from J; bases unmatched to any gene: 6. From germline, CDR1 is ENHRY and CDR2 SYGVKD.

The chain links TRBV28 to TRBJ2-7, with D unresolved. The germline V and J ends were trimmed by 3 bases and 1 base, with 13 bases remaining between them. Germline V gene lookup returns CDR1 MDHEN and CDR2 SYDVKM. The CDR3 spans 15 residues. The CDR3 DNA reads TGTGCCAGCAGTTTCATGGGCTTCGAGTCCTACGAGCAGTACTTC. Amino acids: CASSFMGFESYEQYF.

The chain carries TRBV7-2 and TRBJ1-5; the D is unclear. With 1 base removed from V and 1 base from J, the gap between germline ends came to 8 bases. There are 15 residues in the CDR3. Germline V lookup: CDR1 SGHTA, CDR2 FQGNSA. The CDR3 sequence is CASSLGWASNQPQHF. In DNA form, the CDR3 reads TGTGCCAGCAGCTTAGGGTGGGCCAGCAATCAGCCCCAGCATTTT.

The rearrangement uses TRBV7-9 and TRBJ2-7; D might be TRBD1 (6 bases). The CDR3 covers 13 residues. V was clipped by 6 bases and J by 5 bases, with 14 bases between them. Germline CDR1 SEHNR, CDR2 FQNEAQ (reference sequence). The CDR3 DNA reads TGTGCCAGCAGTGAACAGGGTAGGCACGAGCAGTACTTC. Residues: CASSEQGRHEQYF.

This chain connects TRBV6-5 to TRBJ2-7; a possible D gene is TRBD1 (7 bases). The CDR3 contains 15 residues. Germline V gene sequence: CDR1 MNHEY, CDR2 SVGAGI. Trimming removed 2 bases at V and 5 bases at J, with 16 bases between. The CDR3 coding sequence is TGTGCCAGCAGTTACGCGGCAGGGGGGCAGGACGAGCAGTACTTC. This translates into CASSYAAGGQDEQYF.

This sequence joins TRBV5-1 and TRBJ1-2, with 7 bases aligning to TRBD1. The CDR3 is 16 residues long. CDR1 is SGHRS and CDR2 is YFSETQ in the germline V gene. The V gene end was trimmed by 0 bases and the J gene end by 6 bases; junction bases not matched to a gene: 11. CDR3 region: CASSLGDRNPLDGYTF. CDR3 DNA sequence: TGCGCCAGCAGCTTGGGGGACAGAAACCCTTTGGATGGCTACACCTTC.

This chain connects TRBV7-2 to TRBJ2-7; D might be TRBD2 (5 bases). The CDR3 is 14 amino acids. Germline V gives CDR1 SGHTA, CDR2 FQGNSA. The ends were cut back, 4 bases at V and 3 bases at J, with 13 bases in the middle. CDR3 in DNA: TGTGCCAGCAGCTGGCTCCCGGGAAACTACGAGCAGTACTTC. Translation gives CASSWLPGNYEQYF.

This rearrangement joins TRBV10-1 to TRBJ2-2; possibly TRBD2 for D (6 bases). Germline values: CDR1 WNHNN, CDR2 SYGVQD (reference sequence). The V end was cut by 8 bases, the J end by 4 bases, with 14 bases between. The CDR3 covers 14 residues. The CDR3 bases are TGCGCCAGCCGCCCGGGGGAGACCACCGGGGAGCTGTTTTTT. It yields the protein CASRPGETTGELFF.

The rearrangement links TRBV19 to TRBJ1-2; D unclear. Trimming stripped 7 bases from V and 5 bases from J, with 14 bases between. The germline gives CDR1 LNHDA, CDR2 SQIVND (reference sequence). The CDR3 has 13 residues. Written as DNA, the CDR3 is TGTGCCAGTACTATCTCGGCAGGATATGGCTACACCTTC. Translation gives CASTISAGYGYTF.

In this sample, this clone turned up once. The CDR3 loop is CASSLSPSGGGYTQYF. CDR3 nucleotides: TGTGCCAGCAGCCTCTCCCCCAGCGGGGGGGGTTATACGCAGTATTTT. The chain uses TRBV7-2 and TRBJ2-3; 10 positions agree with TRBD2. V lost 5 bases, J lost 7 bases, and 12 bases stayed unmatched. The CDR3 sequence is 16 residues long. Germline V gene sequence: CDR1 SGHTA, CDR2 FQGNSA.

The chain carries TRBV29-1 and TRBJ2-7; TRBD1 might be the D (5 bases). Germline loops: CDR1 SQVTM, CDR2 ANQGSEA. The CDR3 has 12 amino acids. The V end was cut by 3 bases, the J end by 3 bases, with 9 bases between. CDR3 sequence: CSVDGQGYEQYF. CDR3 DNA sequence: TGCAGCGTTGATGGTCAGGGCTACGAGCAGTACTTC.

Here the CDR3 reads CASSIRTGRSEADSPLHF. CDR3 DNA sequence: TGTGCCAGTAGTATCAGGACAGGGAGGAGCGAGGCCGATTCACCCCTCCACTTT. The chain carries TRBV19 and TRBJ1-6, with 8 bases lining up with TRBD1. V trimming: 3 bases; J trimming: 8 bases; junction bases outside the gene matches: 15. Germline CDR1 LNHDA, CDR2 SQIVND (reference sequence). This CDR3 has 18 amino acids.

The chain couples TRBV6-5 to TRBJ1-6; 9 positions match TRBD1. The germline CDR1 and CDR2 sequences are MNHEY and SVGAGI. CDR3 length equals 14 residues. Trimming removed 7 bases from V and 11 bases from J; junction bases left unmatched: 9. DNA of the CDR3: TGTGCCAGCAAGCCTACAGGGGGCATGGCACCCCTCCACTTT. Protein product: CASKPTGGMAPLHF.

The chain is built from TRBV2 and TRBJ2-1; tentative D call: TRBD2 (6 bases). The CDR3 is made up of 13 amino acids. Per the germline V gene, CDR1 is SNHLY and CDR2 is FYNNEI. With 4 bases removed from V and 7 bases from J, the gap between germline ends came to 11 bases. CDR3 bases: TGTGCCAGCAGTGTTGGAGGGAGGAATGAGCAGTTCTTC. The encoded protein is CASSVGGRNEQFF.

This chain joins TRBV30 and TRBJ2-3, with 9 bases matching TRBD2. Trimming took 5 bases from V and 0 from J; bases not matched to a gene: 3. CDR3 length: 14 amino acids. Germline CDR1 and CDR2: GTSNPN and SVGIG (reference sequence). The CDR3 protein is CAWGGLASTDTQYF. The CDR3 nucleotides are TGTGCCTGGGGGGGACTAGCTAGCACAGATACGCAGTATTTT.

The rearrangement joins TRBV19 to TRBJ2-7, with D possibly being TRBD1 (6 bases). This CDR3 contains 12 residues. Germline CDR1 LNHDA, CDR2 SQIVND (reference sequence). Trimming took 8 bases from V and 2 from J, leaving 10 bases between them. This CDR3 reads CASAGEPYEQYF. The CDR3 DNA is TGTGCCAGTGCAGGGGAACCCTACGAGCAGTACTTC.

The gene calls are TRBV18 and TRBJ1-4, with D maybe TRBD1 (5 bases). V was cut by 1 base and J by 8 bases, with 11 bases left in between. The CDR3 contains 14 residues. Germline V lookup: CDR1 KGHSH, CDR2 LQKENI. CDR3 sequence: CASSPRGGDEKLFF. CDR3 sequence (DNA): TGTGCCAGCTCACCACGGGGAGGGGACGAAAAACTGTTTTTT.

This chain connects TRBV4-1 to TRBJ1-4; 10 nucleotides line up with TRBD1. Per germline, CDR1 MGHRA and CDR2 YSYEKL. This CDR3 region has 16 residues. V was clipped by 5 bases and J by 3 bases; unmatched bases: 6. The CDR3 is CASSSPDRGSNEKLFF. CDR3 sequence (DNA): TGCGCCAGCAGCTCCCCGGACAGGGGGTCTAATGAAAAACTGTTTTTT.

Here the CDR3 reads CASSPLGGGPSDTQYF. The CDR3 bases are TGTGCCAGCAGCCCACTCGGCGGGGGGCCTTCAGATACGCAGTATTTT. The rearrangement links TRBV7-9 to TRBJ2-3, with 8 bases matching TRBD2. The germline gives CDR1 SEHNR, CDR2 FQNEAQ (reference sequence). This CDR3 has 16 residues. V was clipped by 5 bases and J by 4 bases; unmatched bases: 11.